Each of the 20 T cell receptor beta chains below was sequenced from the same sample in a study of PD-1 blockade in classical Hodgkin lymphoma. Method: immunoSEQ multiplex PCR; TCRdb's copy keeps in-frame clones and lacks some. The data show fewer than 35,000 clones, with about nine tenths seen just once and under 4% held by the top ten. The time point is: newly diagnosed, previously untreated cHL patient sample. Sequenced sample: peripheral blood mononuclear cells (PBMCs). The receptors come from a human donor with classical Hodgkin lymphoma.

This chain uses TRBV7-6 with TRBJ2-1; TRBD2 matches at 8 bases. Germline values: CDR1 SGHVS, CDR2 FNYEAQ. CDR3 length: 15 residues. V shed 1 base and J 10 bases; nucleotides not matched to a gene: 9. The CDR3 nucleotides read TGTGCCAGCAGCTTAGAAGCCTCCGGGAGGGGAGAGCAGTTCTTC. Protein product: CASSLEASGRGEQFF.

The rearrangement joins TRBV5-1 to TRBJ2-6, with TRBD2 matching over 7 bases. V was clipped by 1 base and J by 0 bases; unmatched bases: 7. CDR3 length: 18 amino acids. Germline loops: CDR1 SGHRS, CDR2 YFSETQ. CDR3 coding DNA: TGCGCCAGCAGCTTGCGGACTAGGGTCAGCTCTGGGGCCAACGTCCTGACTTTC. This sequence encodes CASSLRTRVSSGANVLTF.

The rearrangement joins TRBV6-5 to TRBJ2-7; no reliable D call. V lost 3 bases and J 2 bases, leaving 11 bases between the germline ends. Germline CDR1 MNHEY, CDR2 SVGAGI. The CDR3 covers 14 residues. CDR3: CASSYSHSPYEQYF. The CDR3 DNA is TGTGCCAGCAGTTATTCTCACAGTCCCTACGAGCAGTACTTC.

The V gene is TRBV2, the J gene TRBJ2-7; D is perhaps TRBD1 or TRBD2 (5 bases each). Germline values: CDR1 SNHLY, CDR2 FYNNEI. The ends were cut back, 7 bases at V and 4 bases at J, with 20 bases in the middle. This CDR3 comprises 15 residues. In nucleotides, the CDR3 is TGTGCCAGCATCTTGGACGTTGGGACGTCGTACGAGCAGTACTTC. As protein: CASILDVGTSYEQYF.

This clone was counted between two and nine times. The J gene is TRBJ2-7, the V gene TRBV25-1; D is possibly TRBD2 (6 bases). V lost 4 bases and J 5 bases, leaving 15 bases between the germline ends. There are 14 residues in the CDR3. Germline V gives CDR1 MGHDK, CDR2 SYGVNS. DNA of the CDR3: TGTGCCAGCAGTGGTTTGGCGGGACCCGACGAGCAGTACTTC. It translates to CASSGLAGPDEQYF.

The V gene is TRBV2, the J gene TRBJ1-1; no reliable D call. The CDR3 covers 13 residues. The V end lost 0 bases, the J end lost 1 base, and 3 bases lay between the germline ends. Germline CDR1 is SNHLY and CDR2 is FYNNEI. CDR3 amino acids: CASSEAANTEAFF. CDR3 in DNA: TGTGCCAGCAGTGAAGCGGCGAACACTGAAGCTTTCTTT.

The V and J genes are TRBV19 and TRBJ2-3; 7 bases match TRBD2. CDR1 LNHDA and CDR2 SQIVND come from the germline V gene (reference sequence). The ends lost 1 base at V and 4 bases at J; junction bases unmatched: 8. This CDR3 contains 16 residues. CDR3 nucleotide sequence: TGTGCCAGTAGTATAGCGGCTAGCGGAGCTCCAGATACGCAGTATTTT. It encodes CASSIAASGAPDTQYF. The full variable domain, in which reference TRBV19 and TRBJ2-3 provide the parts outside the CDR3, is DGGITQSPKYLFRKEGQNVTLSCEQNLNHDAMYWYRQDPGQGLRLIYYSQIVNDFQKGDIAEGYSVSREKKESFPLTVTSAQKNPTAFYLCASSIAASGAPDTQYFGPGTRLTVL.

This sequence joins TRBV28 and TRBJ1-2; D uncertain. V was pared by 5 bases and J by 3 bases, with 7 bases between. CDR1 and CDR2 from the germline V gene are MDHEN and SYDVKM. This CDR3 is 12 amino acids long. This CDR3 reads CASSAGYYGYTF. The CDR3 region has the DNA TGTGCCAGCAGTGCCGGATACTATGGCTACACCTTC.

The chain joins TRBV30 to TRBJ2-5; unclear D gene. Germline CDR1 and CDR2: GTSNPN and SVGIG (reference sequence). The CDR3 spans 11 residues. The V and J ends lost 3 bases and 4 bases respectively, with 6 bases between them. The CDR3 spells CAWRQRETQYF. The CDR3 DNA follows: TGTGCCTGGAGGCAAAGAGAGACCCAGTACTTC.

This clone was observed a single time. The chain couples TRBV7-3 to TRBJ2-3, with D possibly TRBD2 on 5 matching bases. Deletions cut 0 bases from V and 1 base from J, with 14 bases between. The V gene's germline CDR1 is SGHTA and CDR2 FQGTGA. The CDR3 extends over 17 amino acids. The CDR3 region is CASSLTIGVVGTDTQYF. The CDR3 bases are TGTGCCAGCAGCTTAACGATCGGGGTCGTAGGCACAGATACGCAGTATTTT.

The V call is TRBV19, the J call TRBJ2-7; D possibly uses TRBD1 or TRBD2 (6 bases each). The V gene lost 1 base and the J gene lost 3 bases, with 10 bases spanning the gap. The CDR3 contains 14 residues. Per germline, CDR1 LNHDA and CDR2 SQIVND (reference sequence). In DNA, the CDR3 is TGTGCCAGTAGTATAGGGGGGGCTTACTACGAGCAGTACTTC. Encoded protein: CASSIGGAYYEQYF.

The chain carries TRBV7-2 and TRBJ2-1, with TRBD2 matching 11 bases. V lost 5 bases and J lost 8; bases outside the gene matches: 8. The CDR3 loop spans 15 amino acids. The germline V gene has CDR1 SGHTA and CDR2 FQGNSA. The DNA for the CDR3 is TGTGCCAGCAGCAAACTAGCGGGGGTTTCTGATGAGCAGTTCTTC. It is translated as CASSKLAGVSDEQFF. The full variable domain, completed using reference TRBV7-2 and TRBJ2-1, is GAGVSQSPSNKVTEKGKDVELRCDPISGHTALYWYRQSLGQGLEFLIYFQGNSAPDKSGLPSDRFSAERTGGSVSTLTIQRTQQEDSAVYLCASSKLAGVSDEQFFGPGTRLTVL.

The V gene is TRBV6-1, the J gene TRBJ2-3; 8 bases match TRBD2. V trimming: 6 bases; J trimming: 3 bases; junction bases outside the gene matches: 2. The CDR3 extends over 13 amino acids. The germline V gene has CDR1 MNHNS and CDR2 SASEGT. Here the CDR3 reads CASRASGTDTQYF. In nucleotides, the CDR3 is TGTGCCAGCAGGGCTAGCGGGACAGATACGCAGTATTTT.

The chain recombines TRBV30 with TRBJ2-1, with 9 bases matching TRBD2. Germline V CDR1 and CDR2: GTSNPN, SVGIG (reference sequence). Trimming removed 5 bases from V and 4 bases from J; junction bases left unmatched: 3. This CDR3 has 13 residues. Written as DNA, the CDR3 is TGTGCCTGGGGACTAGCGCGTTACAATGAGCAGTTCTTC. The encoded protein is CAWGLARYNEQFF.

This clone came up once. The CDR3 nucleotides read TGTGCCAGCAGAAAGGCGGCCCAAGAGACCCAGTACTTC. Translation: CASRKAAQETQYF. This sequence joins TRBV6-1 and TRBJ2-5; D not resolved. The V gene's germline CDR1 is MNHNS and CDR2 SASEGT. The CDR3 is made up of 13 amino acids. The germline V and J ends were trimmed by 6 bases and 1 base, with 9 bases remaining between them.

V gene TRBV10-3 combines with J gene TRBJ1-5; 10 nucleotides line up with TRBD1. Germline loops: CDR1 ENHRY, CDR2 SYGVKD. V dropped 10 bases and J dropped 4; count of bases not matched to a gene: 10. The CDR3 is 15 residues long. CDR3 nucleotide sequence: TGTGCCACAAGCCTCGGGGACAGGGGAAATCAGCCCCAGCATTTT. The encoded protein is CATSLGDRGNQPQHF.

The genes are TRBV29-1 and TRBJ1-1; D possibly corresponds to TRBD1 (5 bases). Trimming left V 4 bases short and J 4 bases short, with 16 bases between. Looked up from germline, CDR1 is SQVTM and CDR2 is ANQGSEA. The CDR3 covers 14 residues. DNA of the CDR3: TGCAGCGTTGGGGGGTGGAATGAGGGCACTGAAGCTTTCTTT. Translation gives CSVGGWNEGTEAFF.

The chain carries TRBV7-2 and TRBJ2-5, with TRBD2 matching 14 bases. V trimming: 5 bases; J trimming: 9 bases; junction bases outside the gene matches: 5. This CDR3 has 14 amino acids. CDR1 and CDR2 (germline): SGHTA, FQGNSA. CDR3 nucleotides: TGTGCCAGCAGCCCCTGGACTAGCGGGAGGCCCCAGTACTTC. Protein product: CASSPWTSGRPQYF.

This chain joins TRBV11-2 and TRBJ2-7, with D possibly TRBD1 on 6 matching bases. This CDR3 contains 15 residues. The germline CDR1 and CDR2 sequences are SGHAT and FQNNGV. The V end lost 6 bases, the J end lost 2 bases, and 17 bases lay between the germline ends. The CDR3 bases are TGTGCCAGCAGTATAGGGGGTACAGGAGCCTACGAGCAGTACTTC. It encodes CASSIGGTGAYEQYF.

The genes are TRBV7-2 and TRBJ2-5; 10 positions agree with TRBD1. The germline V gene encodes CDR1 SGHTA and CDR2 FQGNSA. Trimming took 5 bases from V and 4 from J; bases not matched to a gene: 4. CDR3 length equals 14 residues. The DNA of the CDR3 is TGTGCCAGCAGCCCTGACAGGGGGCGAGAGACCCAGTACTTC. Its translation: CASSPDRGRETQYF.